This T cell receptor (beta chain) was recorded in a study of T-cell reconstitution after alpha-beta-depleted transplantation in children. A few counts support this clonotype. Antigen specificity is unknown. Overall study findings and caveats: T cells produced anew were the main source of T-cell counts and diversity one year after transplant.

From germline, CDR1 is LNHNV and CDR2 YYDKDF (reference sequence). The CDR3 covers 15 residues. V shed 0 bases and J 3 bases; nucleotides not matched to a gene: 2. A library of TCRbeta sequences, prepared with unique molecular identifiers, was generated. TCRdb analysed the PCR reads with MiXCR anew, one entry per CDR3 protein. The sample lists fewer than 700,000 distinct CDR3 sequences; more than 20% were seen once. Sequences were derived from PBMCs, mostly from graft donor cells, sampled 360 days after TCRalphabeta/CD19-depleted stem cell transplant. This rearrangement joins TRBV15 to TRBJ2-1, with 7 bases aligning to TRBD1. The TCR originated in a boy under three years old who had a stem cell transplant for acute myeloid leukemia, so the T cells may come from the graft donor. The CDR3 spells CATSREGDSYNEQFF. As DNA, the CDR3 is TGTGCCACCAGCAGAGAGGGGGACAGCTACAATGAGCAGTTCTTC.